This TCR beta chain emerged from a study of cytomegalovirus exposure and HLA in healthy donors. About the study: In an early release, HLA-typed donors contributed roughly 85 million unique TCR sequences.

On this clone itself: Its antigen remains unidentified.

Both 60 Vbeta primers and 13 Jbeta primers went into the PCR. The protocol was immunoSEQ multiplex PCR, while the TCRdb copy is restricted to in-frame clones and leaves out a portion. The sample yields around 200,000 clones, 82% seen once. The CDR3 length is 15 residues. Looked up from germline, CDR1 is MNHEY and CDR2 is SMNVEV (reference sequence). J lost 5 bases, V lost 7 bases, and 12 bases had no gene match. Overall study results and limits: TCR beta chain V- and J-gene trimming was linked, in a later analysis, to a missense variant in DCLRE1C. Most sequenced TCRs were rare (though some public TCRs occurred in many donors).

The sequenced sample was PBMCs. The source is a man aged 35 to 55 in good health and CMV-seropositive. The V call is TRBV27, the J call TRBJ2-7; 9 nucleotides agree with TRBD2. CDR3 coding DNA: TGTGCCAGCAACCCAGCGGGAGGCCCCGCTCACGAGCAGTACTTC. Amino acid sequence: CASNPAGGPAHEQYF.